This TCR beta chain comes out of a study of beta chain features in type 1 diabetes. In the study overall: Summed over all samples, the examined sorted cells came to more than 85 million. Study-wide findings and caveats: Cells with high TCR expression could be over-represented when cDNA is sequenced. The question left open here concerned HLA type influencing TCRB rearrangement.

The authors reverse transcribed all of the isolated RNA, so sequencing captured expressed TCRB transcripts. The protocol was immunoSEQ multiplex PCR, while the TCRdb copy is restricted to in-frame clones and leaves out a portion. Among hundreds of thousands of clones, about 14% were seen once, and the ten largest hold about 0.087%. This clone has a handful of counts. The antigen is not known. Via CD45RO/CCR7/CD25/CD127/CD95/CD27, cells of the CD4+ naive, central memory, regulatory and stem cell-like memory subsets were sorted. The receptor was isolated from a man between 18 and 29 years old in good health. Sequenced input: naive CD4+ T cells from blood.

The CDR3 loop is CASSLWFLAGDREQYF. The CDR3 nucleotides are TGTGCCAGCAGCTTATGGTTTCTAGCGGGAGATCGCGAGCAGTACTTC. The gene calls are TRBV7-2 and TRBJ2-7, with 10 bases lining up with TRBD2. The CDR3 is made up of 16 amino acids. The J segment lost 6 bases and the V segment lost 2 bases, leaving 10 bases of the junction unmatched. Germline CDR1 reads SGHTA; CDR2 reads FQGNSA.